This TCR beta chain was sequenced during a study of blood T cell repertoires in COVID-19. The overall study: From T cells, B-cell-depleted T cells, or PBMCs came the material, which was cDNA or gDNA.

Germline V gene sequence: CDR1 SGHRS, CDR2 YFSETQ. The V segment lost 4 bases and the J segment 7 bases; nucleotides outside the gene matches: 9. The CDR3 is 15 residues long. Clones were sequenced by immunoSEQ multiplex PCR, and TCRdb holds only the in-frame ones, with some missing. The sample includes about 280,000 clones, approximately 90% of them seen just once. The sample consisted of peripheral blood. The source is a woman aged 45-59 years who had recovered from COVID-19. This sequence joins TRBV5-1 and TRBJ2-1; 9 bases are a match to TRBD2. As DNA, the CDR3 is TGCGCCAGCAGCCCACTCGGCGGGGGGGTGAATGAGCAGTTCTTC. It encodes CASSPLGGGVNEQFF.